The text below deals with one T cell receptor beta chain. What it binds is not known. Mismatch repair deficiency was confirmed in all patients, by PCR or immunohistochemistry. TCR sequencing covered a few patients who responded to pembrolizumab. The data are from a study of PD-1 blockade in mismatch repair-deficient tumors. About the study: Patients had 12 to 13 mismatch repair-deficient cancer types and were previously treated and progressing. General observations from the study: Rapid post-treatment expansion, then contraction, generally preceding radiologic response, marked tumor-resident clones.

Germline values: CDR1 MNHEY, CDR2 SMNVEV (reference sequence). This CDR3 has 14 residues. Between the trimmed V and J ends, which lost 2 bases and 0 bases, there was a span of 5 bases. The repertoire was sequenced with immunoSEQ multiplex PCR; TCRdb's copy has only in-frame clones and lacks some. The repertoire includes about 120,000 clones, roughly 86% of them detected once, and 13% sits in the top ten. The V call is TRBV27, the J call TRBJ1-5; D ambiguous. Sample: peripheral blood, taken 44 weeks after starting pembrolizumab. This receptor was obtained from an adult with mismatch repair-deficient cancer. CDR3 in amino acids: CASSLDYSNQPQHF. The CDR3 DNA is TGTGCCAGCAGTTTAGACTATAGCAATCAGCCCCAGCATTTT.